This T cell receptor (beta chain) is drawn from a study of regulatory T cells in long-lasting Graves disease. Across the study: Antithyroid drug use was under 3 months in newly diagnosed Graves' patients.

Time point meaning: newly diagnosed GD, antithyroid drugs for less than 3 months. Following extraction of RNA from PBMCs, that RNA was used to make the TCR library. Study-wide results and limits: Persistent disease preferred TRBV28, TRBJ1-2 and TRBJ2-5.

Building the TCR beta libraries relied on iRepertoire HTBI primers, and CDR3 regions underwent Arm-PCR. TCRdb reprocessed the multiplex PCR reads with MiXCR, giving one entry per CDR3 protein. Of around 500,000 distinct CDR3 sequences listed, about 12% are singletons. Points on this clonotype: Its antigen is not known.

In germline, CDR1 is LGHDT, CDR2 YNNKEL (reference sequence). The CDR3 loop spans 17 amino acids. With 1 base removed from V and 8 bases from J, the gap between germline ends came to 21 bases. These same data were also listed under a study on T cells in Graves' hyperthyroidism and ophthalmopathy. That work adds: The HTBI primer set drove a first-round RT-PCR of the TCR CDR3.

This TCR was sampled from a woman in her twenties or thirties with Graves disease. Material: peripheral blood mononuclear cells (PBMCs), obtained at new diagnosis, from a patient treated with antithyroid drugs. The chain is built from TRBV3-1 and TRBJ2-4; D is perhaps TRBD2 (6 bases). CDR3 residues: CASSQVVGRGSGDIQYF. CDR3 sequence (DNA): TGTGCCAGCAGCCAAGTGGTTGGACGGGGGTCCGGGGACATTCAGTACTTC.